This T cell receptor (beta chain) emerged from a study of chemoradiotherapy in HPV16-positive cancers. At the level of the study: A couple of HPV16-positive patients' cells yielded candidate HPV-specific clones and common motifs.

General study findings and limits: The functional HPV-specific definition rests on just a couple of HPV16-positive patients. Candidate HPV-specific clones and E7-related TCR motifs grew in tumor during treatment.

Points on this clone: Its antigen is unidentified.

Trimming took 6 bases from V and 2 from J, leaving 14 bases between them. The CDR3 spans 14 residues. The germline V gene encodes CDR1 MNHEY and CDR2 SVGAGI. Repeated repertoire sampling spanned the course of chemoradiotherapy. The repertoire was sequenced with immunoSEQ multiplex PCR; TCRdb's copy has only in-frame clones and lacks some. The sample contains thousands of clones, over 75% of which appear only once. The sample here was tumor tissue, taken from a patient who underwent chemoradiotherapy. This chain connects TRBV6-5 to TRBJ2-7, with no clear D. The TCR originated in a human donor with HPV-associated anogenital cancer. The CDR3, as DNA: TGTGCCAGCAGACCCGGAGCACGACCCTACGAGCAGTACTTC. It codes for CASRPGARPYEQYF.